This T cell receptor (beta chain) was sequenced for a study of CD8 T cells in ankylosing spondylitis. Study findings and constraints: Characteristic of ankylosing spondylitis blood, it appeared, was a TCR beta motif comprising eight highly homologous variants. A subset of motif variants has previously been described in the synovial fluid and blood of reactive arthritis. Reports say disease-linked clones showed up significantly more in matched ankylosing spondylitis synovial fluid.

V shed 3 bases and J 0 bases; nucleotides not matched to a gene: 11. The V gene's germline CDR1 is SGDLS and CDR2 YYNGEE. This CDR3 region has 19 residues. Construction of TCR beta libraries was performed using quantitative 5'-RACE with molecular barcodes. TCRdb recomputed calls from the 5' RACE reads with MiXCR, one row per CDR3 protein. The data contain roughly 250,000 distinct CDR3 sequences, about 9.1% of them singletons. Many counts were recorded for this clonotype. The target antigen is unknown. The chain combines TRBV9 with TRBJ2-6; 8 bases align to TRBD1. This TCR came from a male donor with ankylosing spondylitis or in good health (not recorded which). Sequences were obtained from blood, either unsorted or a sorted T cell fraction (not recorded which). The CDR3 here is CASSAWTGKTFSGANVLTF. The DNA for the CDR3 is TGTGCCAGCAGCGCCTGGACAGGGAAAACCTTCTCTGGGGCCAACGTCCTGACTTTC.